This T cell receptor beta chain was documented in a study of T cell repertoires in ileal Crohn's disease. Study-wide findings and caveats: Compared with non-smokers, active smokers at surgery showed more clonal expansions.

Trimming left V 2 bases short and J 6 bases short, with 15 bases between. The CDR3 has 15 amino acids. Germline CDR1 and CDR2: SGHTA and FQGTGA. In regard to this clone: Its antigen is unidentified.

The table came from immunoSEQ multiplex PCR; TCRdb's copy has only in-frame clones and leaves some out. In the table there are some 4,200 clones, more than 55% of which are singletons. The specimen was ileal tissue. This sequence was found in an adult with Crohn's disease. V usage is TRBV7-3 and J usage is TRBJ2-3, with a weak D call TRBD2 (7 bases). CDR3 residues: CASSLSGGDGDTQYF. The CDR3 nucleotides read TGTGCCAGCAGCTTATCGGGGGGCGATGGGGATACGCAGTATTTT.